The rows below give T cell receptor beta chains drawn from one sample of a study of early T cells in non-severe SARS-CoV-2 infection. MiXCR was run by TCRdb on the 5' RACE reads, yielding one entry per CDR3 protein. Of tens of thousands of distinct CDR3 sequences in the sample, around a sixth were seen once. This specimen consisted of whole blood, obtained at baseline. These receptors were obtained from an adult who was a healthcare worker with PCR-confirmed SARS-CoV-2 infection or an uninfected control (not recorded which). The CDR3 runs from the conserved cysteine through the conserved F or W. A D gene is named only where the DNA matches it firmly. Clone size is shown for a subset of rows, as once, few, many or a class of expanded clone.

V gene	CDR3 length	J gene	clone size	D gene	CDR3 protein	CDR3 DNA
TRBV7-2	13	TRBJ1-6	-	-	CASSFLGVAPLHF	TGTGCCAGCAGCTTCTTGGGAGTAGCACCCCTCCACTTT
TRBV9	14	TRBJ2-7	-	-	CASSVGSSSYEQYF	TGTGCCAGCAGCGTCGGCAGTAGCTCCTACGAGCAGTACTTC
TRBV4-1	19	TRBJ2-7	few	TRBD2	CASSQDTSGRVGLSWEQYF	TGCGCCAGCAGCCAAGATACTAGCGGGAGGGTTGGCCTCTCGTGGGAGCAGTACTTC
TRBV24-1	13	TRBJ2-1	once	-	CATSDSRYNEQFF	TGTGCCACCAGTGATTCGCGCTACAATGAGCAGTTCTTC
TRBV5-6	15	TRBJ2-1	few	TRBD2	CASRRTAGGPNEQFF	TGTGCCAGCAGACGTACAGCGGGAGGGCCGAATGAGCAGTTCTTC
TRBV5-6	15	TRBJ2-7	-	-	CASSPYLTGTYEQYF	TGTGCCAGCAGCCCCTACCTCACCGGGACCTACGAGCAGTACTTC
TRBV9	14	TRBJ1-3	few	-	CASSVAAAGNTIYF	TGTGCCAGCAGCGTAGCGGCAGCTGGAAACACCATATATTTT
TRBV20-1	17	TRBJ1-5	few	TRBD1	CSARRDRDRISNQPQHF	TGCAGTGCTAGAAGGGACAGGGATAGGATAAGCAATCAGCCCCAGCATTTT
TRBV3-1	17	TRBJ2-5	medium-sized	TRBD2	CASSQDPRRTRSETQYF	TGTGCCAGCAGCCAAGATCCCCGACGGACTAGATCGGAGACCCAGTACTTC
TRBV7-7	15	TRBJ2-3	-	-	CASSSGMGGTDTQYF	TGTGCCAGCAGTTCCGGGATGGGAGGAACAGATACGCAGTATTTT
TRBV10-3	15	TRBJ2-7	few	-	CAISESTAGDYEQYF	TGTGCCATCAGTGAGTCGACAGCAGGGGACTACGAGCAGTACTTC
TRBV20-1	13	TRBJ2-3	few	TRBD2	CSASSGKADTQYF	TGCAGTGCGAGTAGCGGGAAAGCAGATACGCAGTATTTT
TRBV20-1	19	TRBJ2-3	many	TRBD2	CSARAIGLTSGSGTDTQYF	TGCAGTGCTAGGGCCATCGGTCTGACTAGCGGGTCGGGCACAGATACGCAGTATTTT
TRBV7-9	14	TRBJ1-2	-	-	CASSLTGKGDGYTF	TGTGCCAGCAGCCTTACAGGGAAAGGCGATGGCTACACCTTC
TRBV6-2/TRBV6-3	13	TRBJ2-1	-	-	CASSYTLALEQFF	TGTGCCAGCAGTTATACTCTAGCGCTTGAGCAGTTCTTC
TRBV7-9	14	TRBJ2-4	-	-	CASSEVLAKNIQYF	TGTGCCAGCAGCGAAGTGCTAGCCAAAAACATTCAGTACTTC
TRBV7-9	14	TRBJ1-4	many	-	CASSLFGGGEKLFF	TGTGCCAGCAGCTTATTCGGCGGAGGAGAAAAACTGTTTTTT
TRBV12-3/TRBV12-4	14	TRBJ1-6	-	-	CASSSRHSNSPLHF	TGTGCCAGCAGTTCCAGACATAGTAATTCACCCCTCCACTTT
TRBV5-6	14	TRBJ1-1	few	-	CASSLVGVGTEAFF	TGTGCCAGCAGCTTGGTTGGGGTGGGGACTGAAGCTTTCTTT
TRBV28	12	TRBJ2-7	-	-	CASSSYRDEQYF	TGTGCCAGCAGTTCATACAGGGACGAGCAGTACTTC
TRBV20-1	14	TRBJ2-2	few	-	CSASWPRVTGELFF	TGCAGTGCCTCATGGCCCCGAGTCACCGGGGAGCTGTTTTTT
TRBV20-1	13	TRBJ1-5	-	-	CSASAGFNQPQHF	TGCAGTGCTAGTGCCGGGTTTAATCAGCCCCAGCATTTT
TRBV5-1	16	TRBJ2-1	many	-	CASSSLPGQPGGEQFF	TGCGCCAGCAGCTCACTGCCCGGACAGCCCGGGGGTGAGCAGTTCTTC
TRBV20-1	16	TRBJ2-4	-	-	CSAREGAAWAKNIQYF	TGCAGTGCTAGAGAGGGTGCGGCCTGGGCCAAAAACATTCAGTACTTC
TRBV5-1	14	TRBJ2-3	-	-	CASSLGAPTDTQYF	TGCGCCAGCAGCTTGGGAGCTCCCACAGATACGCAGTATTTT
TRBV21-1	13	TRBJ2-7	-	-	CASSAGLSYEQYF	TGTGCCAGCAGCGCGGGACTAAGTTACGAGCAGTACTTC
TRBV19	17	TRBJ1-5	-	-	CASSIAGGPRTGQPQHF	TGTGCCAGTAGTATAGCCGGGGGACCGCGGACGGGACAGCCCCAGCATTTT
TRBV5-8	15	TRBJ2-3	-	-	CASSLAGASTDTQYF	TGTGCCAGCAGCTTGGCGGGGGCAAGCACAGATACGCAGTATTTT
TRBV7-9	14	TRBJ2-5	few	TRBD2	CASSSLAGGETQYF	TGTGCCAGCAGCTCTCTAGCGGGAGGGGAGACCCAGTACTTC
TRBV2	12	TRBJ1-1	many	-	CARRSRGTEAFF	TGTGCCAGACGCTCCCGGGGGACTGAAGCTTTCTTT
TRBV9	15	TRBJ2-7	few	TRBD2	CASSVDLAGGVEQYF	TGTGCCAGCAGCGTAGATCTAGCGGGAGGTGTCGAGCAGTACTTC
TRBV4-3	14	TRBJ2-1	many	-	CASSQKQGWNEQFF	TGCGCCAGCAGCCAAAAACAGGGTTGGAATGAGCAGTTCTTC
TRBV27	14	TRBJ2-7	-	-	CASSLGAGVYEQYF	TGTGCCAGCAGTTTAGGGGCCGGGGTCTACGAGCAGTACTTC
TRBV6-1	15	TRBJ2-2	-	-	CASSVETGNTGELFF	TGTGCCAGCAGTGTGGAGACAGGGAACACCGGGGAGCTGTTTTTT
TRBV3-1	12	TRBJ1-2	-	-	CASSASRWGYTF	TGTGCCAGCTCCGCAAGCCGTTGGGGCTACACCTTC
TRBV5-1	17	TRBJ2-3	-	TRBD2	CASSLSLSAGGPDTQYF	TGCGCCAGCAGCTTGTCCCTCTCAGCGGGAGGGCCAGATACGCAGTATTTT
TRBV10-3	16	TRBJ2-4	-	-	CATLESGNLAKNIQYF	TGTGCCACCCTGGAATCGGGGAACCTAGCCAAAAACATTCAGTACTTC
TRBV18	17	TRBJ2-6	few	-	CASSPLQGNSGANVLTF	TGTGCCAGCTCACCGTTACAGGGCAACTCTGGGGCCAACGTCCTGACTTTC
TRBV5-1	14	TRBJ2-5	many	-	CASSPPGPQGTQYF	TGCGCCAGCTCTCCGCCGGGGCCCCAAGGGACCCAGTACTTC